These 20 T cell receptor beta chains were all obtained from the same sample, sequenced in a study of T cells expressing NK-cell markers. TCRdb re-called the 5' RACE reads and gives one entry per CDR3 protein, without DNA. Seen in this sample are about 370,000 distinct CDR3 sequences; the ten most common clones hold roughly 10%. Sequencing was performed on blood T cells: a sorted CD56 or NKG2C T cell subset, CD4+ or CD8+ T cells, or bulk PBMC T cells (not recorded which). The origin of the receptors is a woman aged 50 to 60 in good health.

The chain uses TRBV6-5 and TRBJ2-3; lacking DNA, the TRBD2 call made by TCRdb goes unchecked. The CDR3 runs 18 residues. Germline assignment: CDR1 MNHEY and CDR2 SVGAGI. The CDR3 protein is CASSRGLAGGPSTDTQYF.

The gene calls are TRBV29-1 and TRBJ1-1; TCRdb reports TRBD1, a call that lacks DNA to check it against. Germline lookup yields CDR1 SQVTM and CDR2 ANQGSEA. The CDR3 sequence is 13 residues long. The CDR3 loop reads CSVEGSPDTEAFF.

CDR3 protein: CASTVTSGKTDTQYF. This chain links TRBV7-9 with TRBJ2-3; TCRdb lists TRBD2, though no DNA is available to test this call. The CDR3 has 15 amino acids. CDR1 and CDR2 (germline): SEHNR, FQNEAQ (reference sequence). Filled out from reference TRBV7-9 and TRBJ2-3, the complete variable domain reads DTGVSQNPRHKITKRGQNVTFRCDPISEHNRLYWYRQTLGQGPEFLTYFQNEAQLEKSRLLSDRFSAERPKGSFSTLEIQRTEQGDSAMYLCASTVTSGKTDTQYFGPGTRLTVL.

The chain employs TRBV29-1 and TRBJ1-1. The CDR3 consists of 12 residues. In germline, CDR1 is SQVTM, CDR2 ANQGSEA. The CDR3 loop reads CSVERADTEAFF.

The chain couples TRBV24-1 to TRBJ2-4; as DNA is missing, the TRBD1 call by TCRdb cannot be tested. The CDR3 consists of 13 residues. Per germline, CDR1 KGHDR and CDR2 SFDVKD. This CDR3 reads CATSEGAENIQYF.

This chain connects TRBV20-1 to TRBJ1-1; TCRdb calls TRBD1, which cannot be checked without DNA. This CDR3 comprises 14 residues. Germline lookup yields CDR1 DFQATT and CDR2 SNEGSKA (reference sequence). The CDR3 region is CSASDREYRTEAFF.

This chain uses TRBV6-2 or TRBV6-3 with TRBJ2-2; lacking DNA, the TRBD1 call made by TCRdb goes unchecked. CDR1 MNHEY and CDR2 SVGEGT come from the germline V gene. The CDR3 loop spans 14 amino acids. Here the CDR3 reads CASRERTGSGELFF.

This chain connects TRBV5-1 to TRBJ2-3. CDR1 is SGHRS and CDR2 is YFSETQ in the germline V gene. The CDR3 loop spans 14 amino acids. The CDR3 sequence: CASSSVLRRDTQYF. Together with reference TRBV5-1 and TRBJ2-3, the CDR3 gives the full variable domain: KAGVTQTPRYLIKTRGQQVTLSCSPISGHRSVSWYQQTPGQGLQFLFEYFSETQRNKGNFPGRFSGRQFSNSRSEMNVSTLELGDSALYLCASSSVLRRDTQYFGPGTRLTVL.

J is TRBJ2-5 and V is TRBV7-2; as DNA is missing, the TRBD1 call by TCRdb cannot be tested. The germline V gene has CDR1 SGHTA and CDR2 FQGNSA. The CDR3 length is 15 residues. CDR3 protein: CASSFGARQGETQYF.

The V and J genes are TRBV6-2 or TRBV6-3 and TRBJ1-1. The germline gives CDR1 MNHEY, CDR2 SVGEGT. This CDR3 region has 13 residues. Here the CDR3 reads CASSYERKTEAFF.

The rearrangement joins TRBV10-1 to TRBJ2-2; TCRdb's D call, TRBD2, is unchecked because there is no DNA. Germline CDR1 and CDR2: WNHNN and SYGVQD (reference sequence). The CDR3 is 14 amino acids. CDR3 amino acids: CASSGNWESGELFF.

This chain links TRBV10-2 with TRBJ1-1; absent DNA, TCRdb's TRBD1 call cannot be checked. The CDR3 length is 13 residues. The germline CDR1 and CDR2 sequences are WSHSY and SAAADI. The CDR3 spells CASSRLRGTEAFF.

The gene calls are TRBV10-3 and TRBJ2-5; TCRdb designates TRBD2, a call that cannot be tested without DNA. Germline assignment: CDR1 ENHRY and CDR2 SYGVKD. This CDR3 contains 15 residues. This CDR3 is CAISESRLAGETQYF.

This sequence joins TRBV28 and TRBJ1-5; TCRdb's D call of TRBD1 is untestable without DNA. Germline V lookup: CDR1 MDHEN, CDR2 SYDVKM. CDR3 length: 16 residues. The chain's CDR3 is CASSSRGQGVNQPQHF.

The rearrangement uses TRBV24-1 and TRBJ2-1; with no DNA, the TCRdb D assignment of TRBD2 cannot be verified. The CDR3 covers 15 residues. Germline-derived CDR1 and CDR2 are KGHDR and SFDVKD. The CDR3: CATSDRIAGEDEQFF.

The V and J genes are TRBV24-1 and TRBJ1-1; TCRdb's D call, TRBD1, is unchecked because there is no DNA. The V gene's germline CDR1 is KGHDR and CDR2 SFDVKD. The CDR3 contains 13 residues. CDR3 residues: CATSDGGREEAFF.

The rearrangement joins TRBV14 to TRBJ2-1; TCRdb's D call, TRBD1, is unchecked because there is no DNA. This CDR3 is 17 amino acids long. Per germline, CDR1 SGHDN and CDR2 FVKESK. The CDR3 is CASSQGVGLMGANEQFF.

The chain employs TRBV5-1 and TRBJ2-2; the D call of TRBD1 rests on TCRdb alone, since no DNA is present to check it. This CDR3 comprises 17 residues. Germline V gene lookup returns CDR1 SGHRS and CDR2 YFSETQ. The CDR3 loop reads CASSLSRTGGNTGELFF.

The rearrangement joins TRBV3-1 to TRBJ2-7. The CDR3 sequence is 14 residues long. Germline-derived CDR1 and CDR2 are LGHDT and YNNKEL (reference sequence). CDR3 in amino acids: CASSPGRTPYEQYF.

The chain uses TRBV4-2 and TRBJ2-7. Germline CDR1 reads LGHNA; CDR2 reads YNFKEQ. CDR3 length: 14 residues. The CDR3 is CASSQERRSYEQYF.